This passage covers 25 T cell receptor beta chains from one sample sequenced in a study of shared clonotypes between healthy human individuals. Only in-frame clones appear in the TCRdb table, and some are missing; sequencing was by immunoSEQ multiplex PCR. The sample holds about 340,000 clones, less than 85% seen once. Sample: memory CD4+ T cells sorted from blood. Subset meaning: CD45RA-negative fraction. These receptors were taken from a man aged 25 to 45 in good health.

This chain connects TRBV18 to TRBJ2-7; D is unclear. CDR1 and CDR2 from the germline V gene are KGHSH and LQKENI. The V gene lost 2 bases and the J gene lost 0 bases, with 8 bases spanning the gap. The CDR3 length is 14 residues. DNA for the CDR3: TGTGCCAGCTCACCAACGGCTAGCTCCTACGAGCAGTACTTC. Amino acids: CASSPTASSYEQYF. Based on the CDR3 plus reference TRBV18 and TRBJ2-7, the full variable domain is NAGVMQNPRHLVRRRGQEARLRCSPMKGHSHVYWYRQLPEEGLKFMVYLQKENIIDESGMPKERFSAEFPKEGPSILRIQQVVRGDSAAYFCASSPTASSYEQYFGPGTRLTVT.

V and J are TRBV20-1 and TRBJ2-7; D ambiguous. This CDR3 is built from 10 residues. Trimming left V 2 bases short and J 6 bases short, with 5 bases between. Germline CDR1 and CDR2: DFQATT and SNEGSKA (reference sequence). As DNA, the CDR3 is TGCAGTGCTAGAAGTCTCGAGCAGTACTTC. Amino acids: CSARSLEQYF.

Concerning this clone: A far more abundant clone sits one base away, making this likely a read error. The chain joins TRBV7-9 to TRBJ2-7, with TRBD1 matching 7 bases. CDR1 and CDR2 from the germline V gene are SEHNR and FQNEAQ (reference sequence). The CDR3 has 14 amino acids. J was trimmed by 3 bases and V by 5 bases; bases with no gene match: 7. The CDR3 is CASSPWDRNYEQYF. The CDR3 DNA reads as TGTGCCAGCAGCCCCTGGGACAGAAACTACGAGCAGTACTTC. The variable domain in full, with the rest retrieved from reference TRBV7-9 and TRBJ2-7, is DTGVSQNPRHKITKRGQNVTFRCDPISEHNRLYWYRQTLGQGPEFLTYFQNEAQLEKSRLLSDRFSAERPKGSFSTLEIQRTEQGDSAMYLCASSPWDRNYEQYFGPGTRLTVT.

This chain uses TRBV7-3 with TRBJ2-2; tentative D call: TRBD1 (5 bases). The germline V gene has CDR1 SGHTA and CDR2 FQGTGA. The CDR3 runs 14 residues. V lost 8 bases, J lost 1 base, and 11 bases lay in between. Written as DNA, the CDR3 is TGTGCCAGCTCCAGGACAATGAACACCGGGGAGCTGTTTTTT. Amino acids: CASSRTMNTGELFF.

This clone came up a few times. The rearrangement joins TRBV6-5 to TRBJ1-3; 8 bases are a match to TRBD1. The CDR3 sequence is 16 residues long. The germline gives CDR1 MNHEY, CDR2 SVGAGI. V shed 2 bases, J shed 0 bases, and the junction held 3 bases outside the gene matches. For the CDR3, the DNA is TGTGCCAGCAGTTACCGAACAGGGGGCTCTGGAAACACCATATATTTT. Encoded protein: CASSYRTGGSGNTIYF.

V and J are TRBV11-3 and TRBJ2-1; TRBD2 matches at 10 bases. The V gene end was trimmed by 3 bases and the J gene end by 5 bases; junction bases not matched to a gene: 10. The CDR3 is 17 residues long. Germline values: CDR1 SGHNT, CDR2 YENEEA. The CDR3 loop reads CASSLGQTSGADNEQFF. The CDR3 nucleotides are TGTGCCAGCAGCTTGGGCCAAACTAGCGGGGCAGACAATGAGCAGTTCTTC.

The chain employs TRBV29-1 and TRBJ2-5; TRBD1 matches at 8 bases. The CDR3 has 12 amino acids. The junction had 3 bases not matched to a gene; V was cut back by 4 bases and J by 5 bases. Germline V gene sequence: CDR1 SQVTM, CDR2 ANQGSEA. CDR3 nucleotides: TGCAGCGTTGGACAGGGGTCGGAGACCCAGTACTTC. Protein: CSVGQGSETQYF.

This clone was observed at least ten times. The chain uses TRBV28 and TRBJ2-3; no clear D gene. Trimming removed 7 bases from V and 2 bases from J, with 7 bases in between. The CDR3 contains 12 residues. Germline V gene sequence: CDR1 MDHEN, CDR2 SYDVKM. In DNA, the CDR3 is TGTGCCAGCACTAAGTACACAGATACGCAGTATTTT. Protein sequence: CASTKYTDTQYF. The whole variable domain, remainder taken from reference TRBV28 and TRBJ2-3, is DVKVTQSSRYLVKRTGEKVFLECVQDMDHENMFWYRQDPGLGLRLIYFSYDVKMKEKGDIPEGYSVSREKKERFSLILESASTNQTSMYLCASTKYTDTQYFGPGTRLTVL.

The chain links TRBV28 to TRBJ2-7; 8 bases fit TRBD1. The CDR3 loop spans 14 amino acids. Per the germline V gene, CDR1 is MDHEN and CDR2 is SYDVKM. V gave up 3 bases and J gave up 4 bases; unmatched junction bases: 5. The CDR3 region has the DNA TGTGCCAGCAGTTTCCCGGACAGGGATTACGAGCAGTACTTC. Encoded protein: CASSFPDRDYEQYF.

The sample holds many counts of this clone. The rearrangement joins TRBV2 to TRBJ2-5; D not certain. V lost 8 bases and J lost 6, with 13 bases in between. Germline values: CDR1 SNHLY, CDR2 FYNNEI. The CDR3 contains 12 residues. CDR3 sequence: CASPSPGQTQYF. DNA of the CDR3: TGTGCCAGCCCCAGCCCCGGGCAGACCCAGTACTTC.

The rearrangement uses TRBV28 and TRBJ1-1; D perhaps matches TRBD1 (5 bases). Trimming shortened V by 4 bases and J by 6 bases, and 15 bases separated the two germline ends. The CDR3 length is 14 residues. CDR1 is MDHEN, CDR2 SYDVKM, per germline. CDR3 bases: TGTGCCAGCAGTTACAGGTCTCGGAGGTCTGAAGCTTTCTTT. Translating it yields CASSYRSRRSEAFF.

This clone was observed once. The chain joins TRBV18 to TRBJ2-1; possible D gene TRBD2, 6 bases. The CDR3 runs to 14 residues. Trimming shortened V by 3 bases and J by 6 bases, and 12 bases separated the two germline ends. In germline, CDR1 is KGHSH, CDR2 LQKENI. The CDR3 DNA sequence: TGTGCCAGCTCACCTGTTCTGGGGGGCAATGAGCAGTTCTTC. Residues: CASSPVLGGNEQFF.

V usage is TRBV7-8 and J usage is TRBJ2-2; 10 bases are a match to TRBD1. CDR3 size: 16 residues. With V trimmed by 0 bases and J by 7 bases, 5 bases remained unmatched. Germline V gene lookup returns CDR1 SGHVS and CDR2 FQNEAQ. DNA of the CDR3: TGTGCCAGCAGCTTAGCGTGGACAGGGGGTGGCGGGGAGCTGTTTTTT. It translates to CASSLAWTGGGGELFF.

With regard to this clone: Other DNA sequences within the sample encode an identical CDR3. The chain recombines TRBV5-1 with TRBJ2-3, with TRBD2 as a possible D gene (5 bases). V was clipped by 3 bases and J by 2 bases, with 10 bases between them. Germline loops: CDR1 SGHRS, CDR2 YFSETQ. The CDR3 totals 14 residues. The CDR3 here is CASSSRGTTDTQYF. The CDR3 DNA reads TGCGCCAGCAGCTCCCGGGGAACCACAGATACGCAGTATTTT.

The chain carries TRBV6-6 and TRBJ2-7; TRBD1 aligns across 10 bases. J lost 5 bases, V lost 5 bases, and 9 bases had no gene match. Germline loops: CDR1 MNHNY, CDR2 SVGAGI (reference sequence). The length of the CDR3 is 15 residues. The CDR3: CASSDSGTGVDEQYF. The CDR3 nucleotides are TGTGCCAGCAGTGATTCCGGGACAGGGGTTGACGAGCAGTACTTC.

The V and J genes are TRBV18 and TRBJ1-2; D unclear. Germline lookup yields CDR1 KGHSH and CDR2 LQKENI. Trimming took off 2 bases at V and 6 bases at J, with 10 bases between the two ends. The CDR3 extends over 13 amino acids. The CDR3 DNA is TGTGCCAGCTCACCAGAAAGAGAGCATGGCTACACCTTC. Translation gives CASSPEREHGYTF.

There are a few counts of this clone. The genes are TRBV9 and TRBJ2-1, with a possible D match to TRBD1 (6 bases). This CDR3 contains 14 residues. The germline V and J ends were trimmed by 0 bases and 2 bases, with 6 bases remaining between them. The V gene's germline CDR1 is SGDLS and CDR2 YYNGEE. The CDR3 coding sequence is TGTGCCAGCAGCGTAGGGACAGCCTACAATGAGCAGTTCTTC. Protein sequence: CASSVGTAYNEQFF.

The gene calls are TRBV28 and TRBJ2-7, with 11 positions matching TRBD2. Germline lookup yields CDR1 MDHEN and CDR2 SYDVKM. This CDR3 has 14 residues. Unmatched junction bases numbered 8, after V lost 6 bases and J lost 7 bases. CDR3: CASRISGRDGEQYF. DNA of the CDR3: TGTGCCAGCAGGATTAGCGGGAGGGATGGAGAGCAGTACTTC.

The V call is TRBV7-2, the J call TRBJ2-2; no definite D call. The CDR3 is made up of 13 amino acids. V dropped 2 bases and J dropped 6 bases, with 7 bases sitting between them. Germline V lookup: CDR1 SGHTA, CDR2 FQGNSA. The CDR3 loop reads CASSLFAAGELFF. CDR3 in DNA: TGTGCCAGCAGCTTATTCGCCGCCGGGGAGCTGTTTTTT.

As regards this clone: Within the sample, other DNA sequences also encode this same CDR3. The V and J genes are TRBV18 and TRBJ1-5, with 9 bases aligning to TRBD1. V shed 4 bases, J shed 7 bases, and the junction held 2 bases outside the gene matches. The CDR3 is 13 residues long. Germline V gene data show CDR1 as KGHSH and CDR2 as LQKENI. CDR3 nucleotide sequence: TGTGCCAGCTCACGGGACAGGGAACAGCCCCAGCATTTT. Its translation is CASSRDREQPQHF.

The rearrangement uses TRBV6-1 and TRBJ2-1, with 10 bases matching TRBD2. From germline, CDR1 is MNHNS and CDR2 SASEGT. The junction had 7 bases not matched to a gene; V was cut back by 2 bases and J by 9 bases. This CDR3 comprises 15 residues. The CDR3 nucleotides are TGTGCCAGCAGTGAAAGCGGGAGGGCCCTCGGTGAGCAGTTCTTC. Translating it yields CASSESGRALGEQFF.

The chain employs TRBV5-4 and TRBJ2-3; TRBD1 matches at 8 bases. This CDR3 contains 15 residues. V trimming: 2 bases; J trimming: 4 bases; junction bases outside the gene matches: 6. CDR1 and CDR2 (germline): SGHNT, YYREEE (reference sequence). The CDR3 region has the DNA TGTGCCAGCAGCTTCAGGACAGGGAGCGCAGATACGCAGTATTTT. Protein sequence: CASSFRTGSADTQYF.

This clone was observed a handful of times. J is TRBJ2-3 and V is TRBV19; no clear D. This CDR3 is 14 amino acids long. CDR1 is LNHDA, CDR2 SQIVND, per germline (reference sequence). Trimming removed 11 bases from V and 2 bases from J, with 17 bases in between. CDR3 loop: CASQGGELTDTQYF. CDR3 bases: TGTGCCTCCCAAGGTGGAGAGCTCACAGATACGCAGTATTTT.

The chain employs TRBV7-9 and TRBJ1-5; D is undetermined. The CDR3 has 15 amino acids. CDR1 is SEHNR, CDR2 FQNEAQ, per germline (reference sequence). Trimming stripped 3 bases from V and 0 bases from J, with 9 bases between. DNA of the CDR3: TGTGCCAGCAGCTTTTTGGGAGATAGCAATCAGCCCCAGCATTTT. This codes for CASSFLGDSNQPQHF.

CDR3 bases: TGTGCCAGCAGACAGACTGAACTCACAGATACGCAGTATTTT. This sequence encodes CASRQTELTDTQYF. The rearrangement uses TRBV2 and TRBJ2-3, with D unresolved. This CDR3 is built from 14 residues. Looked up from germline, CDR1 is SNHLY and CDR2 is FYNNEI. V was shortened by 6 bases and J by 2 bases, with 12 bases between the two germline ends.